The source of this T cell receptor beta chain is a study of blood T cell repertoires in COVID-19. Across the study: COVID-19 samples from acute and convalescent phases originated in the United States, Italy and Spain. From T cells, B-cell-depleted T cells, or PBMCs came the material, which was cDNA or gDNA.

Seattle patients were enrolled during active infection and followed longitudinally. Original data processing: Scientists estimated how many nucleated cells there were by amplifying reference gene primers. The repertoire was sequenced with immunoSEQ multiplex PCR; TCRdb's copy has only in-frame clones and lacks some. V, J and clone size were drawn from that table, and D and trimming were deduced from the DNA. The sample includes about 36,000 clones, around 84% seen only once; the top ten take 1.5% to 2%. Germline values: CDR1 LGHDT, CDR2 YNNKEL (reference sequence). The CDR3 loop spans 16 amino acids. With 1 base clipped from V and 2 bases from J, the junction kept 5 bases outside the gene matches.

This sequence joins TRBV3-1 (or the pseudogene TRBV3-2) and TRBJ2-1, with 7 bases matching TRBD1. The material sequenced was peripheral blood. The source is a man between 60 and 75 years old with COVID-19, enrolled during active disease. The DNA of the CDR3 is TGTGCCAGCAGCCAAGCTTGGGACAGAACCTACAATGAGCAGTTCTTC. Amino acids: CASSQAWDRTYNEQFF.